One sample yielded the 29 T cell receptor beta chains listed below, sequenced in a study of Graves' ophthalmopathy and Graves' hyperthyroidism. As the template, RNA transcripts were used to amplify TCR beta CDR3 regions. First-round RT-PCR employed HTBI primers, with a second-round multiplex PCR after it. TCRdb re-called the multiplex PCR reads through MiXCR, storing one row per CDR3 protein. The sample records roughly 610,000 distinct CDR3 sequences, 22% being singletons. Specimen: peripheral blood. These receptors all stem from a woman between 18 and 29 years old with stable Graves' hyperthyroidism. Some clones in this sample may be carry-over from other donors' samples.

There are many counts of this clonotype. This sequence joins TRBV2 and TRBJ1-1, with no clear D. Trimming took off 8 bases at V and 1 base at J, with 11 bases between the two ends. This CDR3 has 13 amino acids. Germline values: CDR1 SNHLY, CDR2 FYNNEI. In DNA, the CDR3 is TGTGCCAGCCGGGGAATAACGAACACTGAAGCTTTCTTT. This codes for CASRGITNTEAFF. The full variable domain, rest sourced from reference TRBV2 and TRBJ1-1, is EPEVTQTPSHQVTQMGQEVILRCVPISNHLYFYWYRQILGQKVEFLVSFYNNEISEKSEIFDDQFSVERPDGSNFTLKIRSTKLEDSAMYFCASRGITNTEAFFGQGTRLTVV.

This clonotype has ten or more counts. The chain combines TRBV12-3 or TRBV12-4 with TRBJ2-7; D is uncertain. This CDR3 has 13 residues. Trimming took 6 bases from V and 6 from J, leaving 15 bases between them. The CDR3 sequence is CASSPGRVFEQYF. In nucleotides, the CDR3 is TGTGCCAGCAGCCCCGGGCGAGTTTTCGAGCAGTACTTC.

This clonotype was observed at least ten times. The V call is TRBV20-1, the J call TRBJ2-5, with 7 bases that match TRBD2. Per the germline V gene, CDR1 is DFQATT and CDR2 is SNEGSKA (reference sequence). This CDR3 has 15 residues. Trimming took 1 base from V and 0 from J; bases not matched to a gene: 5. CDR3 sequence: CSARAPAGYQETQYF. The CDR3, as DNA: TGCAGTGCTAGAGCCCCAGCGGGGTACCAAGAGACCCAGTACTTC.

The rearrangement joins TRBV20-1 to TRBJ2-2, with 9 bases matching TRBD2. V dropped 2 bases and J dropped 2; count of bases not matched to a gene: 6. The CDR3 runs 16 residues. Germline V gene data show CDR1 as DFQATT and CDR2 as SNEGSKA (reference sequence). The CDR3 region has the DNA TGCAGTGCTAGACCTCGCGGGGGGGAAAACACCGGGGAGCTGTTTTTT. Protein: CSARPRGGENTGELFF.

The sample holds many counts of this clonotype. This chain joins TRBV6-1 and TRBJ1-1, with 9 nucleotides matching TRBD1. The V and J ends lost 5 bases and 3 bases, in that order; junction bases with no gene match: 4. CDR1 and CDR2 (germline): MNHNS, SASEGT. The CDR3 is 14 amino acids. The CDR3 sequence: CASSRQGDYTEAFF. The CDR3 coding sequence is TGTGCCAGCAGTCGACAGGGGGATTACACTGAAGCTTTCTTT.

This clonotype has a handful of counts. The DNA of the CDR3 is TGTGCCAGTAGTGTCGGGACAGGGGGTGGCAATCAGCCCCAGCATTTT. Translating it yields CASSVGTGGGNQPQHF. V and J are TRBV19 and TRBJ1-5; 11 nucleotides agree with TRBD1. V lost 5 bases to trimming and J lost 2 bases; unmatched junction nucleotides: 5. CDR3 size: 16 residues. Germline loops: CDR1 LNHDA, CDR2 SQIVND (reference sequence).

This clonotype occurred many times. This chain uses TRBV6-5 with TRBJ2-6; D is perhaps TRBD1 (6 bases). Germline CDR1 MNHEY, CDR2 SVGAGI. V was shortened by 4 bases and J by 2 bases, with 12 bases between the two germline ends. The CDR3 is 16 residues long. CDR3 sequence: CASSLREGAGANVLTF. The CDR3 region has the DNA TGTGCCAGCAGTTTAAGAGAGGGGGCTGGGGCCAACGTCCTGACTTTC.

This clonotype was observed a few times. The chain carries TRBV6-1 and TRBJ2-7, with D uncertain. The CDR3 length is 13 residues. V was cut by 4 bases and J by 2 bases, with 9 bases left in between. Germline loops: CDR1 MNHNS, CDR2 SASEGT. CDR3 in DNA: TGTGCCAGCAGTGGGCCACCGACCTACGAGCAGTACTTC. It specifies CASSGPPTYEQYF.

This clonotype was recorded at least ten times. The chain recombines TRBV25-1 with TRBJ2-7; the D gene is possibly TRBD2 (6 bases). With 6 bases removed from V and 1 base from J, the gap between germline ends came to 10 bases. Germline CDR1 is MGHDK and CDR2 is SYGVNS. The CDR3 contains 13 residues. This chain's CDR3 is CASRTRTSYEQYF. In DNA form, the CDR3 reads TGTGCCAGCAGGACTAGGACATCCTACGAGCAGTACTTC.

As to this clonotype: This could be a read error, since a much larger clone is one nucleotide away. The chain is built from TRBV3-1 and TRBJ2-5; 8 bases are a match to TRBD2. Germline CDR1 reads LGHDT; CDR2 reads YNNKEL (reference sequence). The CDR3 sequence is 15 residues long. This chain's CDR3 is CVSREGAGGRQTQYF. For the CDR3, the DNA is TGTGTCAGCAGGGAAGGGGCGGGGGGAAGGCAGACCCAGTACTTC.

The chain recombines TRBV6-5 with TRBJ1-5; 7 nucleotides align to TRBD1. With 2 bases clipped from V and 4 bases from J, the junction kept 8 bases outside the gene matches. The CDR3 loop spans 16 amino acids. Germline lookup yields CDR1 MNHEY and CDR2 SVGAGI. CDR3 sequence (DNA): TGTGCCAGCAGTTACGCAAAACAGGGGAGGAATCAGCCCCAGCATTTT. It translates to CASSYAKQGRNQPQHF.

This clonotype was detected many times. The chain couples TRBV11-1 to TRBJ2-2; no firm D call. The V and J ends lost 1 base and 5 bases respectively, with 5 bases between them. Germline-derived CDR1 and CDR2 are SGHAT and FQDESV (reference sequence). The CDR3 totals 13 residues. DNA for the CDR3: TGTGCCAGCAGCTTAGTACGGACCGGGGAGCTGTTTTTT. Translation gives CASSLVRTGELFF.

This clonotype was seen more than once but under ten times. The chain carries TRBV2 and TRBJ1-5; D perhaps matches TRBD1 (5 bases). The germline CDR1 and CDR2 sequences are SNHLY and FYNNEI. The CDR3 length is 14 residues. V gave up 3 bases and J gave up 7 bases, with 13 bases separating them. The DNA for the CDR3 is TGTGCCAGCAGTGATATCTCAGGGAACCAGCCCCAGCATTTT. It encodes CASSDISGNQPQHF.

Only a few counts were recorded for this clonotype. V is TRBV5-1 and J is TRBJ1-2; 8 bases agree with TRBD1. With 3 bases clipped from V and 6 bases from J, the junction kept 13 bases outside the gene matches. The CDR3 consists of 16 residues. Germline V gene lookup returns CDR1 SGHRS and CDR2 YFSETQ. CDR3 sequence reads: CASSSTSDRVSNGYTF. In DNA form, the CDR3 reads TGCGCCAGCAGCTCTACATCGGACAGGGTCTCGAATGGCTACACCTTC.

The V and J genes are TRBV7-8 and TRBJ2-7; 7 bases map to TRBD2. V lost 5 bases to trimming and J lost 4 bases; unmatched junction nucleotides: 8. CDR1 and CDR2 from the germline V gene are SGHVS and FQNEAQ. There are 14 residues in the CDR3. CDR3 sequence (DNA): TGTGCCAGCAGCCCCGGGGGGAAGGATTACGAGCAGTACTTC. Translated: CASSPGGKDYEQYF.

This clonotype was counted at least ten times. The chain recombines TRBV7-8 with TRBJ2-7; 13 bases match TRBD2. The germline gives CDR1 SGHVS, CDR2 FQNEAQ. Unmatched junction bases numbered 8, after V lost 5 bases and J lost 7 bases. The CDR3 extends over 15 amino acids. DNA for the CDR3: TGTGCCAGCAGCCAGGGATCGGGACTAGCGGGGGAGCAGTACTTC. Translating gives CASSQGSGLAGEQYF. Full variable domain (missing parts from reference TRBV7-8 and TRBJ2-7): GAGVSQSPRYKVAKRGQDVALRCDPISGHVSLFWYQQALGQGPEFLTYFQNEAQLDKSGLPSDRFFAERPEGSVSTLKIQRTQQEDSAVYLCASSQGSGLAGEQYFGPGTRLTVT.

This clonotype has a handful of counts. The rearrangement joins TRBV12-3 or TRBV12-4 to TRBJ2-5, with 9 bases identical to TRBD1. The CDR3 runs 13 residues. With 8 bases clipped from V and 2 bases from J, the junction kept 3 bases outside the gene matches. The DNA of the CDR3 is TGTGCCAGCGGACAGGGGAGGCAAGAGACCCAGTACTTC. The encoded protein is CASGQGRQETQYF.

This chain connects TRBV19 to TRBJ1-5; D ambiguous. In germline, CDR1 is LNHDA, CDR2 SQIVND (reference sequence). V lost 7 bases to trimming and J lost 3 bases, with 7 bases between them. The CDR3 spans 12 residues. CDR3 DNA: TGTGCCAGTAAAGAGTACAATCAGCCCCAGCATTTT. Protein product: CASKEYNQPQHF.

The sample holds many counts of this clonotype. The chain links TRBV6-1 to TRBJ2-5, with D perhaps TRBD2 (6 bases). This CDR3 contains 14 residues. The germline V gene has CDR1 MNHNS and CDR2 SASEGT. The ends were cut back, 6 bases at V and 3 bases at J, with 14 bases in the middle. CDR3: CASRAGLREETQYF. The CDR3 coding sequence is TGTGCCAGCAGGGCGGGACTCAGAGAAGAGACCCAGTACTTC.

This clonotype was recorded many times. The chain couples TRBV6-2 or TRBV6-3 to TRBJ1-2; the D gene is possibly TRBD1 (5 bases). The CDR3 loop spans 15 amino acids. Trimming took 2 bases from V and 4 from J, leaving 14 bases between them. In germline, CDR1 is MNHEY, CDR2 SVGEGT. DNA for the CDR3: TGTGCCAGCAGTTACGAAAGGGGCGCGGGCTATGGCTACACCTTC. It yields the protein CASSYERGAGYGYTF.

V is TRBV6-1 and J is TRBJ1-1; D perhaps matches TRBD1 (6 bases). V lost 6 bases, J lost 0 bases, and 17 bases lay in between. Per germline, CDR1 MNHNS and CDR2 SASEGT. This CDR3 has 16 amino acids. The CDR3, as DNA: TGTGCCAGCAGCCCCAGCCCCGGACAGATGAACACTGAAGCTTTCTTT. Amino acids: CASSPSPGQMNTEAFF.

This chain uses TRBV12-3 or TRBV12-4 with TRBJ2-2; D unresolved. V lost 5 bases to trimming and J lost 2 bases, with 9 bases between them. The length of the CDR3 is 14 residues. The CDR3 DNA reads as TGTGCCAGCAGTCCCCCCACAAACACCGGGGAGCTGTTTTTT. It yields the protein CASSPPTNTGELFF.

This clonotype was detected many times. The V call is TRBV12-3 or TRBV12-4, the J call TRBJ1-2, with D possibly TRBD1 on 5 matching bases. This CDR3 has 13 amino acids. V shed 8 bases and J shed 7 bases, with 17 bases lying between them. Here the CDR3 reads CASLPGRGGGYTF. The CDR3 bases are TGTGCCAGCCTCCCTGGGCGGGGCGGTGGCTACACCTTC.

This clonotype was seen ten or more times. The chain is built from TRBV19 and TRBJ1-2; 7 nucleotides line up with TRBD1. Per germline, CDR1 LNHDA and CDR2 SQIVND (reference sequence). This CDR3 has 15 amino acids. Losses at the gene ends were 5 bases for V and 3 bases for J; bases not matched to a gene: 9. The CDR3 coding sequence is TGTGCCAGTAGTGGGACAGCCGCGCAGGACTATGGCTACACCTTC. Translated, it gives CASSGTAAQDYGYTF.

This clonotype was counted ten times or more. J is TRBJ2-5 and V is TRBV2; the D gene is possibly TRBD1 (6 bases). Germline CDR1 reads SNHLY; CDR2 reads FYNNEI. Trimming shortened V by 1 base and J by 2 bases, and 8 bases separated the two germline ends. CDR3 length equals 14 residues. The CDR3 is CASSEGTVQETQYF. CDR3 in DNA: TGTGCCAGCAGTGAAGGGACAGTTCAAGAGACCCAGTACTTC.

There are many counts of this clonotype. The V call is TRBV2, the J call TRBJ2-7, with a tentative D call TRBD2 (5 bases). The V gene's germline CDR1 is SNHLY and CDR2 FYNNEI. CDR3 length: 15 amino acids. Trimming cost V 6 bases and J 4 bases, with 19 bases left between them. Written as DNA, the CDR3 is TGTGCCAGCAGGGCCCTGAGAGCTCAGCGGTACGAGCAGTACTTC. Translating it yields CASRALRAQRYEQYF.

The table lists this clonotype with many counts. This chain links TRBV4-2 with TRBJ1-1; possibly TRBD1 for D (6 bases). Germline CDR1 LGHNA, CDR2 YNFKEQ. The CDR3 totals 14 residues. The V end lost 3 bases, the J end lost 1 base, and 9 bases lay between the germline ends. The CDR3 spells CASSQTTGNTEAFF. CDR3 nucleotide sequence: TGTGCCAGCAGCCAGACGACAGGGAACACTGAAGCTTTCTTT.

This clonotype was seen at least ten times. The gene calls are TRBV7-2 and TRBJ1-2; 7 bases are a match to TRBD1. V lost 5 bases to trimming and J lost 14 bases; unmatched junction nucleotides: 8. CDR1 is SGHTA and CDR2 is FQGNSA in the germline V gene. The CDR3 spans 11 residues. The CDR3: CASSPQGVGTF. The CDR3 DNA reads TGTGCCAGCAGCCCCCAGGGGGTCGGGACCTTC.

This clonotype has ten or more counts. This rearrangement joins TRBV29-1 to TRBJ1-1; D is unresolved. CDR3 length equals 13 residues. V was trimmed by 5 bases and J by 7 bases, leaving 17 bases between them. Germline values: CDR1 SQVTM, CDR2 ANQGSEA. The CDR3, as DNA: TGCAGCGTTTACCCACCTCTAGGTTTTGAAGCTTTCTTT. Protein sequence: CSVYPPLGFEAFF.